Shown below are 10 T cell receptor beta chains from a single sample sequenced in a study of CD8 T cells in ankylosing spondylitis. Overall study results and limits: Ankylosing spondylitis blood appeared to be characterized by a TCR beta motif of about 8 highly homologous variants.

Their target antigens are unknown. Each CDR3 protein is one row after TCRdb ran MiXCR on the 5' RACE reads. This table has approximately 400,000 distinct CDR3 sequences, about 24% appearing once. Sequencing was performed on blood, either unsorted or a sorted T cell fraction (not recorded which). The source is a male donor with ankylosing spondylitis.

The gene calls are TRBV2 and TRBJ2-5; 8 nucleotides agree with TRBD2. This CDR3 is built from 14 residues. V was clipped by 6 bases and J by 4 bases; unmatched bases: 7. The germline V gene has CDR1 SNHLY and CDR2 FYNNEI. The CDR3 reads CASRLSGDTETQYF. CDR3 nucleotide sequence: TGTGCCAGCAGGCTTAGCGGGGACACAGAGACCCAGTACTTC.

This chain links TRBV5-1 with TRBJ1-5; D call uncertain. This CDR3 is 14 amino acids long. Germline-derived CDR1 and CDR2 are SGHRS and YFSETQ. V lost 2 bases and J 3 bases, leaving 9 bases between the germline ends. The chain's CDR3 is CASSFEGTNQPQHF. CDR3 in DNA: TGCGCCAGCAGCTTTGAGGGTACCAATCAGCCCCAGCATTTT. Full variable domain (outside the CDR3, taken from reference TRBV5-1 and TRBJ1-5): KAGVTQTPRYLIKTRGQQVTLSCSPISGHRSVSWYQQTPGQGLQFLFEYFSETQRNKGNFPGRFSGRQFSNSRSEMNVSTLELGDSALYLCASSFEGTNQPQHFGDGTRLSIL.

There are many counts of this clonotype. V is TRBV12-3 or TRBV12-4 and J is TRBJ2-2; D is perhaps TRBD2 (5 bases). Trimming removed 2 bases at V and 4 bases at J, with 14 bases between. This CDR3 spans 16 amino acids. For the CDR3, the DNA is TGTGCCAGCAGTTTATCGGGAACTTCGGGCACCGGGGAGCTGTTTTTT. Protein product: CASSLSGTSGTGELFF.

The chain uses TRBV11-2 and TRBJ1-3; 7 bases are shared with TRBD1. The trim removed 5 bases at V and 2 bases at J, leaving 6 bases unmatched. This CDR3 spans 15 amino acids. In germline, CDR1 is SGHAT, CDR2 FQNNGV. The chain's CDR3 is CASSARQGAGNTIYF. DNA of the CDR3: TGTGCCAGCAGCGCCAGACAGGGAGCTGGAAACACCATATATTTT.

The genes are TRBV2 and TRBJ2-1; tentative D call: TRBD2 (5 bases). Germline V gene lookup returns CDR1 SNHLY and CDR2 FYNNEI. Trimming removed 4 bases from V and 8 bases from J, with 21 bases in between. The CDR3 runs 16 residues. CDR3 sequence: CASSARLALKADEQFF. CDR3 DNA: TGTGCCAGCAGTGCGAGGCTAGCTCTAAAAGCGGATGAGCAGTTCTTC.

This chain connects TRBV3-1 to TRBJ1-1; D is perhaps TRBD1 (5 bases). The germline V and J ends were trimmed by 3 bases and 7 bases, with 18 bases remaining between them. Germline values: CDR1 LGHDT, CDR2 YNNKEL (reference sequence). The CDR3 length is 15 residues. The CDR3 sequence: CASSQMTGRNFEAFF. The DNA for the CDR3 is TGTGCCAGCAGCCAGATGACGGGACGGAACTTTGAAGCTTTCTTT.

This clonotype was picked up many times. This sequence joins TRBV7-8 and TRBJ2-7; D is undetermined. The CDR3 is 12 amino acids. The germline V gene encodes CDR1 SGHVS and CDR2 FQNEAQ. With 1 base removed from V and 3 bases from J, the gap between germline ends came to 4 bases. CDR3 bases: TGTGCCAGCAGCTTAGTAGGCTACGAGCAGTACTTC. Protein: CASSLVGYEQYF.

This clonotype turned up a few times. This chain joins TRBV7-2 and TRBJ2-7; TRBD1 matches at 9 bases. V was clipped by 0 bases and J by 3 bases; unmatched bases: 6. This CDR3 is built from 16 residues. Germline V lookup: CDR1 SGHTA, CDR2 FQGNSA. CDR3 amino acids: CASSLAQTGGLYEQYF. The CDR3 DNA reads TGTGCCAGCAGCTTAGCCCAAACAGGGGGCCTCTACGAGCAGTACTTC. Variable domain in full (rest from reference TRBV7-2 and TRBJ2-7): GAGVSQSPSNKVTEKGKDVELRCDPISGHTALYWYRQSLGQGLEFLIYFQGNSAPDKSGLPSDRFSAERTGGSVSTLTIQRTQQEDSAVYLCASSLAQTGGLYEQYFGPGTRLTVT.

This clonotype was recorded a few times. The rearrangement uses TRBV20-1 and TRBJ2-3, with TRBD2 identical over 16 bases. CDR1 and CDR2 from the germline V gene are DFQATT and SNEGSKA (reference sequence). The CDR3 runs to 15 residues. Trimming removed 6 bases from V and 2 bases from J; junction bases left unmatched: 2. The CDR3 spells CSAGLAGGITDTQYF. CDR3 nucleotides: TGCAGTGCGGGACTAGCGGGAGGGATCACAGATACGCAGTATTTT.

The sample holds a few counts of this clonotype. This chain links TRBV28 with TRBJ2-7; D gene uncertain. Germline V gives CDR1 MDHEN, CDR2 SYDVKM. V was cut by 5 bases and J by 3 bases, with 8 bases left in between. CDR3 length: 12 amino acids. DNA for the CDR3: TGTGCCAGCAGTCCCCCGTTCTACGAGCAGTACTTC. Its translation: CASSPPFYEQYF.